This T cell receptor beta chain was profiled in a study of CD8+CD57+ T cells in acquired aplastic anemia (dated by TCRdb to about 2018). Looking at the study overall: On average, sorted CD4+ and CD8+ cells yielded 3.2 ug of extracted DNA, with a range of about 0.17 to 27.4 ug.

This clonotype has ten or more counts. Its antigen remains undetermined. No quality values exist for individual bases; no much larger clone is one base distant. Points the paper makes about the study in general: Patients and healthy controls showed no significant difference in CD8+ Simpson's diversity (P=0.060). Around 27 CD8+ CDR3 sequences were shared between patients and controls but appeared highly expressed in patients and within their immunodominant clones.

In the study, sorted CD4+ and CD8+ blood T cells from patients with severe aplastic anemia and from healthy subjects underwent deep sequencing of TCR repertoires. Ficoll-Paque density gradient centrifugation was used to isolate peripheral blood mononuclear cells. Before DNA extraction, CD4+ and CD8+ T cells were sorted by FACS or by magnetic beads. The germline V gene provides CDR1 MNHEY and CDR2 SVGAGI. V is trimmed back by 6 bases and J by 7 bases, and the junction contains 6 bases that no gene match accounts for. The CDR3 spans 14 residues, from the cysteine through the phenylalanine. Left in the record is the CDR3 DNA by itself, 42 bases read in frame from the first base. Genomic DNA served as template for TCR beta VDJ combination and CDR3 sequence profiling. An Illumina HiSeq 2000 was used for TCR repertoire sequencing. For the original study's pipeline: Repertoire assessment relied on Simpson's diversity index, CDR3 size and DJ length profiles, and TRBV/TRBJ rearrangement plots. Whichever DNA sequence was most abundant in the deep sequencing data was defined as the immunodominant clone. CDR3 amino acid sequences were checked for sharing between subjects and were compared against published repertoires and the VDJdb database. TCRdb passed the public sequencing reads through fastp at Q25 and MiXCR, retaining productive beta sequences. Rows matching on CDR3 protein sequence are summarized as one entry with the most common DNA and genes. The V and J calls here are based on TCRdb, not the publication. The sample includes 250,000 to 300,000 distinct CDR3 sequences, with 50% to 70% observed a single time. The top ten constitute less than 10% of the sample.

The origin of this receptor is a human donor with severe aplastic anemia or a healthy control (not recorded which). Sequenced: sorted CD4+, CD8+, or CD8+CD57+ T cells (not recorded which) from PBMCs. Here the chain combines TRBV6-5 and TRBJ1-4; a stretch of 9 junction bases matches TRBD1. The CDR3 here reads CASSSGQGSEKLFF. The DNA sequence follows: TGTGCCAGCAGCTCGGGACAGGGAAGTGAAAAACTGTTTTTT.